Sequencing of this T cell receptor beta chain was carried out in a study of cytomegalovirus exposure and HLA in healthy donors. Study overall: Roughly four fifths of 300 to 450 genotyped donors fell in the Caucasian-associated ancestry cluster. Study observations and caveats: Most TCR sequences showed up rarely, but some public TCRs showed up in many donors. Earlier results showed most TCR beta V segments being productive about 87% or about 30% of the time.

On this clone itself: Antigen unknown.

This CDR3 spans 13 amino acids. The ends lost 7 bases at V and 0 bases at J; junction bases unmatched: 5. Germline V CDR1 and CDR2: GTSNPN, SVGIG (reference sequence). PCR was performed using 60 Vbeta and 13 Jbeta primers. Data came from immunoSEQ multiplex PCR; TCRdb stores just in-frame clones and leaves some out. The sample records a few hundred thousand clones, roughly four fifths being singletons. Sequenced input: PBMCs. This receptor was taken from a woman aged 55-75 years in good health and CMV-seropositive. The chain combines TRBV30 with TRBJ2-7; 8 nucleotides agree with TRBD2. The CDR3 DNA reads as TGTGCCTCCACCGGGACTAGCTCCTACGAGCAGTACTTC. Protein product: CASTGTSSYEQYF.